The present T cell receptor beta chain was sequenced within a study of blood T cell repertoires in COVID-19. Germline-derived CDR1 and CDR2 are LNHDA and SQIVND (reference sequence). This CDR3 is built from 14 residues. Trimming took off 3 bases at V and 7 bases at J, with 16 bases between the two ends. Recruits, aged about 18 to 95 years, lived in approximately 26 US areas. Participants reported their clinical history, and cohort assignment relied on those reports. Exposed volunteers were people who met a COVID-19 case within 2 weeks before study entry. Per the original data handling: Researchers report that nucleated cell counts were estimated from reference gene primer amplification. This table comes from immunoSEQ multiplex PCR, and its TCRdb copy is limited to in-frame clones, with some not included. From that table come the V and J calls and clone size; the DNA was used to work out D and trimming. The sample shows roughly 260,000 clones, roughly 85% of them seen only once.

Specimen: PBMCs or T cells enriched from blood (not recorded which). The gene calls are TRBV19 and TRBJ2-7, with D maybe TRBD1 (6 bases). This receptor was taken from a woman between 40 and 55 years old who had been exposed to COVID-19. The CDR3 DNA follows: TGTGCCAGTAGTATGGCCGGGACATCCTTGGAGCAGTACTTC. It encodes CASSMAGTSLEQYF.